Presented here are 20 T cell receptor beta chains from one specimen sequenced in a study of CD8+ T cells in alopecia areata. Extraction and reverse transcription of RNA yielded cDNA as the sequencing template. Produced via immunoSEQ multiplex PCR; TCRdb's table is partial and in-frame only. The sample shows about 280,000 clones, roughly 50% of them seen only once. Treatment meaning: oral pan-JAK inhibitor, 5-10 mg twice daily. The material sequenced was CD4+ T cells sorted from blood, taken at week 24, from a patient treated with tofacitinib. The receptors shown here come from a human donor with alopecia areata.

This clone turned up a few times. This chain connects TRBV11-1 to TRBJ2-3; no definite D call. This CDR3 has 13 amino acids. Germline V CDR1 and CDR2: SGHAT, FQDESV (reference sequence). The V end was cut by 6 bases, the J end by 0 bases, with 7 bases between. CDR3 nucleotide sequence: TGTGCCAGCAGGGAGACAAGCACAGATACGCAGTATTTT. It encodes CASRETSTDTQYF. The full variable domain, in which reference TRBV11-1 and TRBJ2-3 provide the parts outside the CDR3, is EAEVAQSPRYKITEKSQAVAFWCDPISGHATLYWYRQILGQGPELLVQFQDESVVDDSQLPKDRFSAERLKGVDSTLKIQPAELGDSAMYLCASRETSTDTQYFGPGTRLTVL.

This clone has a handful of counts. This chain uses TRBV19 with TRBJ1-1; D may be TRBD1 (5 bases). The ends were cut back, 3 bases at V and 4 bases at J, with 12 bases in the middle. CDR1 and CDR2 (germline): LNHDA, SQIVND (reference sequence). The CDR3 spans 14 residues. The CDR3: CASSIGTAGTEAFF. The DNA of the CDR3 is TGTGCCAGTAGTATCGGGACGGCGGGCACTGAAGCTTTCTTT.

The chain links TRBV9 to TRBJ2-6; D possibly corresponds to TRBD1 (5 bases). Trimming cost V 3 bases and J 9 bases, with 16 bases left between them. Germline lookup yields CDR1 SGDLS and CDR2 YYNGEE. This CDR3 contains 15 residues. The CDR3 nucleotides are TGTGCCAGCAGCGCGTTTGGCAGGGAAGACAACGTCCTGACTTTC. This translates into CASSAFGREDNVLTF.

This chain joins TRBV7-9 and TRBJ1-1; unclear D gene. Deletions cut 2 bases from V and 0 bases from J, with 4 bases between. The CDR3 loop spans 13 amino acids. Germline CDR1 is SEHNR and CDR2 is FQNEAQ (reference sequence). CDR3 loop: CASSLQLNTEAFF. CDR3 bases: TGTGCCAGCAGCTTACAGCTGAACACTGAAGCTTTCTTT.

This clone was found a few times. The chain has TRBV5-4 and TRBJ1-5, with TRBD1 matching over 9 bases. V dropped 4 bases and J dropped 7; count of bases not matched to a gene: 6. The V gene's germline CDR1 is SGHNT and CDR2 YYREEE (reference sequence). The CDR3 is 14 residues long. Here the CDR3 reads CASSQDRGGQPQHF. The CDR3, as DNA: TGTGCCAGCAGCCAGGACAGGGGAGGACAGCCCCAGCATTTT.

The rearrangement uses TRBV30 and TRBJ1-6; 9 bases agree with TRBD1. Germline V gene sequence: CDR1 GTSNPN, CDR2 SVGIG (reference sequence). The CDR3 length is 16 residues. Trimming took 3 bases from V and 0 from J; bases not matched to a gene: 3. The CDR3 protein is CAWSGQGPSYNSPLHF. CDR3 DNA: TGTGCCTGGAGCGGACAGGGGCCCTCCTATAATTCACCCCTCCACTTT.

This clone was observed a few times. DNA of the CDR3: TGCAGCGTTGTGGCGGAGACCCAGTACTTC. This sequence encodes CSVVAETQYF. The rearrangement joins TRBV29-1 to TRBJ2-5; D gene uncertain. Germline assignment: CDR1 SQVTM and CDR2 ANQGSEA. Trimming removed 4 bases from V and 5 bases from J, with 5 bases in between. This CDR3 is 10 amino acids long.

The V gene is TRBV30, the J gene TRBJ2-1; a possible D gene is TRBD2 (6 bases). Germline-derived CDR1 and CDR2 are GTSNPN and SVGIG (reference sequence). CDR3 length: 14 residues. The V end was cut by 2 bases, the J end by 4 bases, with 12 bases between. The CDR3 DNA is TGTGCCTGGAGTTCCCCGGGACTTTACAATGAGCAGTTCTTC. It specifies CAWSSPGLYNEQFF.

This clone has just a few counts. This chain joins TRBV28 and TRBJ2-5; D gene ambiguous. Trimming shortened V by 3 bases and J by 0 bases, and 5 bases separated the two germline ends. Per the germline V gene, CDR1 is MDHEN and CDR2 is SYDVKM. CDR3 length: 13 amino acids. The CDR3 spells CASSLRNQETQYF. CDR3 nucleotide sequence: TGTGCCAGCAGTTTGCGAAACCAAGAGACCCAGTACTTC.

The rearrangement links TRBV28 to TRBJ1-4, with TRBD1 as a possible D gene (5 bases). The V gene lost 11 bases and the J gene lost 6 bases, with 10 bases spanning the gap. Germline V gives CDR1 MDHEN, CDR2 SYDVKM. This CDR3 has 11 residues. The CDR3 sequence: CAGGRDEKLFF. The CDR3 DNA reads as TGTGCCGGGGGGAGAGATGAAAAACTGTTTTTT.

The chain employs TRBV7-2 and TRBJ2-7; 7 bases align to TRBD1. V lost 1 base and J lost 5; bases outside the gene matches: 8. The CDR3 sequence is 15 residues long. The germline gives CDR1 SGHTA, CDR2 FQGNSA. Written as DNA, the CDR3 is TGTGCCAGCAGCTTAGACTGGACAGGTCTCGACGAGCAGTACTTC. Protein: CASSLDWTGLDEQYF. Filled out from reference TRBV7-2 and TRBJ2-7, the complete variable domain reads GAGVSQSPSNKVTEKGKDVELRCDPISGHTALYWYRQSLGQGLEFLIYFQGNSAPDKSGLPSDRFSAERTGGSVSTLTIQRTQQEDSAVYLCASSLDWTGLDEQYFGPGTRLTVT.

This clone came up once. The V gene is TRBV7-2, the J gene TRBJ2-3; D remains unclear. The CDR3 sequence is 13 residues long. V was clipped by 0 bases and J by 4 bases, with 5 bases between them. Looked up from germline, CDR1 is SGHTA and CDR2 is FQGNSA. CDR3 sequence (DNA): TGTGCCAGCAGCTTAGCGGGGTCAGATACGCAGTATTTT. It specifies CASSLAGSDTQYF.

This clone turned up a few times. The CDR3 sequence: CASSMEGNSPLHF. CDR3 nucleotides: TGTGCCAGCTCGATGGAAGGGAATTCACCCCTCCACTTT. The V gene is TRBV25-1, the J gene TRBJ1-6; D not certain. CDR3 length equals 13 residues. The germline V gene encodes CDR1 MGHDK and CDR2 SYGVNS. The V and J ends lost 8 bases and 7 bases respectively, with 12 bases between them.

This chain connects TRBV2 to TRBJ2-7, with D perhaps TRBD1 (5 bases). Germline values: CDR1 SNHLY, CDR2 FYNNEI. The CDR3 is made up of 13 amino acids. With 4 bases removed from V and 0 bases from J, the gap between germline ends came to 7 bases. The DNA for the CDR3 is TGTGCCAGCAGTGTAACAGGCTCCTACGAGCAGTACTTC. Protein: CASSVTGSYEQYF.

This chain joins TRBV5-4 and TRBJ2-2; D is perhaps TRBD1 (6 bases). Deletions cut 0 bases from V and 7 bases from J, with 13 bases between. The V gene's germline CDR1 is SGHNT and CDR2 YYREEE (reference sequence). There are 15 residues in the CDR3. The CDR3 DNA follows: TGTGCCAGCAGCTTGGAGACAGGAGAGAGCGGGGAGCTGTTTTTT. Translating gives CASSLETGESGELFF.

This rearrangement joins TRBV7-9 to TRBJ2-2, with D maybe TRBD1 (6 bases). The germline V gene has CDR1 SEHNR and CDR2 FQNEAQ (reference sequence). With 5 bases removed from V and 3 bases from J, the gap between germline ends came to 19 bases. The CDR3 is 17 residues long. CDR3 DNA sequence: TGTGCCAGCAGCCAACGGCCCCGGTACAGGGACACCGGGGAGCTGTTTTTT. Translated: CASSQRPRYRDTGELFF.

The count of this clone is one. This CDR3 is CASTIWGTDTQYF. The CDR3 DNA follows: TGCGCCAGCACTATCTGGGGCACAGATACGCAGTATTTT. This chain joins TRBV5-1 and TRBJ2-3, with D uncertain. Germline V lookup: CDR1 SGHRS, CDR2 YFSETQ. The CDR3 consists of 13 residues. The ends were cut back, 6 bases at V and 1 base at J, with 9 bases in the middle.

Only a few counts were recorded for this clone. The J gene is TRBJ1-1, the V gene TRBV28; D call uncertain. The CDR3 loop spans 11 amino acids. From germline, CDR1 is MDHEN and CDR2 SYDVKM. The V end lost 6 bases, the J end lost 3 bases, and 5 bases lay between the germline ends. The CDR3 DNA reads TGTGCCAGCAGGCTGTACACTGAAGCTTTCTTT. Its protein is CASRLYTEAFF.

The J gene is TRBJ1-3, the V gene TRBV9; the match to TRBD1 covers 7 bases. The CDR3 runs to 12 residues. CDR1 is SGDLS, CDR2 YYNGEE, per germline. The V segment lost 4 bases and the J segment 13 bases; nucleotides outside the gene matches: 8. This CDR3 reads CASSKGQARIYF. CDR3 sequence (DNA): TGTGCCAGCAGCAAAGGACAGGCAAGGATATATTTT.

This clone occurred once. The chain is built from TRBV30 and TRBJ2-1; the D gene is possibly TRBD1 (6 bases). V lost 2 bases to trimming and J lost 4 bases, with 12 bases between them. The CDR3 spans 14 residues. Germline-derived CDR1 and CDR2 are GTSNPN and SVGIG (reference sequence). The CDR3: CAWSRDRSYNEQFF. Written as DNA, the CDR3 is TGTGCCTGGAGTCGAGACAGGAGTTACAATGAGCAGTTCTTC.